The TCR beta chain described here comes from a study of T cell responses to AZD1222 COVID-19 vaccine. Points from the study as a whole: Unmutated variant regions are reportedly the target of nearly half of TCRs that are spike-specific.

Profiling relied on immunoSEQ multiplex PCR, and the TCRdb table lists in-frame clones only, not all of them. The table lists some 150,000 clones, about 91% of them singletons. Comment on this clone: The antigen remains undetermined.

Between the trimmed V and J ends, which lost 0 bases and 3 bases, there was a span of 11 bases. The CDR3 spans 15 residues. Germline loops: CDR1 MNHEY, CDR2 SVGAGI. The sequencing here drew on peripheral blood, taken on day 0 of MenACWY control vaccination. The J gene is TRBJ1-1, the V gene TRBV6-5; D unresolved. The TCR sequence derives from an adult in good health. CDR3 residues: CASSYSLDGYTEAFF. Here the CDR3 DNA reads TGTGCCAGCAGTTACTCCCTCGACGGATACACTGAAGCTTTCTTT.